A selection of T cell receptor beta chains follows, all from one sample in a study of shared clonotypes between healthy human individuals. TCRdb keeps only in-frame clones here, not all; method: immunoSEQ multiplex PCR. The sample has approximately 350,000 clones; 95% to 97% are singletons. Sample: memory CD8+ T cells sorted from blood. Receptor source: a man aged 30 to 39 in good health. The CDR3 runs from the conserved cysteine through the conserved F or W. Expanded clones are given a class, and other clones once, few, many or no size at all.

clone_size v_call cdr3_length cdr3_aa
. TRBV7-2 12 CASSLTGYEQYF
. TRBV20-1 11 CSVYRDHGYTF
. TRBV5-1 16 CASSLEVFGSGNEQFF
. TRBV7-9 12 CASSLTRGGYTF
. TRBV6-5 11 CASKELGGYTF
once TRBV10-3 14 CAISPGQSNQPQHF
. TRBV6-1 13 CASSDYRLSEQYF
. TRBV2 15 CASSPPAGPNEKLFF
. TRBV11-2 12 CASSPGLYGYTF
. TRBV29-1 12 CSVASSNTEAFF
. TRBV25-1 17 CASSAQRGHPRLETQYF
. TRBV27 15 CASSRQGTIGQPQHF
. TRBV2 18 CASSESLGQLLINEKLFF
once TRBV6-5 12 CASSTGAYEQYF
. TRBV4-1 14 CASSQEGQSYEQYF
. TRBV4-1 16 CASSQFLTGVNQPQHF
. TRBV28 12 CASREGGQPQHF